These 25 T cell receptor beta chains were all obtained from the same sample, sequenced in a study of blood T cell repertoires in COVID-19. Repertoires were generated with immunoSEQ multiplex PCR, while TCRdb's copy carries only in-frame clones and drops some. This table holds 150,000 to 200,000 clones, 80% to 85% found once. What was sequenced was peripheral blood. The receptors derive from a woman in her 70s with COVID-19, enrolled during active disease.

This clone was seen just once. The chain employs TRBV2 and TRBJ2-7, with TRBD1 as a possible D gene (7 bases). The V gene lost 3 bases and the J gene lost 5 bases, with 14 bases spanning the gap. Germline-derived CDR1 and CDR2 are SNHLY and FYNNEI. The CDR3 totals 14 residues. The CDR3 loop is CASSDRRGANEQYF. Written as DNA, the CDR3 is TGTGCCAGCAGTGATCGCAGGGGGGCCAACGAGCAGTACTTC.

CDR3 sequence reads: CASGYSGNEQFF. The CDR3 DNA reads TGTGCCAGCGGATATAGCGGCAATGAGCAGTTCTTC. The chain employs TRBV25-1 and TRBJ2-1; D may be TRBD2 (6 bases). V lost 8 bases, J lost 6 bases, and 11 bases lay in between. The CDR3 loop spans 12 amino acids. Per the germline V gene, CDR1 is MGHDK and CDR2 is SYGVNS.

The CDR3 loop reads CASSRTSGRALGNEQFF. The CDR3 DNA sequence: TGTGCCAGCAGTCGGACTAGCGGGAGGGCCCTGGGGAATGAGCAGTTCTTC. This chain links TRBV6-2 or TRBV6-3 with TRBJ2-1; 15 bases line up with TRBD2. This CDR3 comprises 17 residues. Germline CDR1 is MNHEY and CDR2 is SVGEGT. Trimming cost V 5 bases and J 7 bases; bases outside gene matches: 9.

Here the CDR3 DNA reads TGTGCCAGCCTCCCATCAGGTGCCACTGAAGCTTTCTTT. Residues: CASLPSGATEAFF. The chain combines TRBV11-1 with TRBJ1-1; D unclear. Germline assignment: CDR1 SGHAT and CDR2 FQDESV (reference sequence). Trimming pared 8 bases from V and 4 bases from J, leaving 14 bases between. There are 13 residues in the CDR3.

The chain carries TRBV6-5 and TRBJ1-3; D is undetermined. V dropped 6 bases and J dropped 4 bases, with 13 bases sitting between them. CDR1 is MNHEY, CDR2 SVGAGI, per germline. The CDR3 covers 14 residues. The CDR3 protein is CASRSQESGNTIYF. The CDR3 DNA follows: TGTGCCAGCAGAAGCCAAGAATCCGGAAACACCATATATTTT.

The rearrangement links TRBV2 to TRBJ1-5; 10 nucleotides match TRBD1. J was trimmed by 5 bases and V by 6 bases; bases with no gene match: 7. The CDR3 has 15 residues. Germline lookup yields CDR1 SNHLY and CDR2 FYNNEI. The CDR3, as DNA: TGTGCCAGCAGGCCCGGGACAGGGGTTGATCAGCCCCAGCATTTT. It specifies CASRPGTGVDQPQHF.

As concerns this clone: An end of the junction does not agree with germline; a read error may underlie this. This rearrangement joins TRBV3-1 (or the pseudogene TRBV3-2) to TRBJ1-2, with a weak D call TRBD1 (6 bases). CDR3 length: 13 amino acids. CDR1 and CDR2 (germline): LGHDT, YNNKEL (reference sequence). The CDR3 is CASSPVSGGHSDF. CDR3 bases: TGTGCCAGCAGCCCCGTTTCCGGGGGGCATAGCGACTTC.

The CDR3: CASGSDSSGRRNEQFF. CDR3 DNA: TGTGCTAGTGGTTCCGACTCTAGCGGGAGACGCAATGAGCAGTTCTTC. The chain combines TRBV12-5 with TRBJ2-1, with 10 bases identical to TRBD2. Germline assignment: CDR1 LGHNT and CDR2 FRNRAP. Unmatched junction bases numbered 9, after V lost 4 bases and J lost 6 bases. The CDR3 has 16 amino acids.

CDR3 protein: CASSVKTGNQPQHF. The CDR3 DNA sequence: TGTGCCAGCAGCGTGAAGACAGGGAATCAGCCCCAGCATTTT. The V gene is TRBV7-2, the J gene TRBJ1-5; 7 bases map to TRBD1. Germline V gives CDR1 SGHTA, CDR2 FQGNSA. The trim removed 5 bases at V and 4 bases at J, leaving 5 bases unmatched. The CDR3 has 14 amino acids.

This CDR3 is CASRSGTGGNQPQHF. In nucleotides, the CDR3 is TGTGCCAGCAGATCCGGGACAGGGGGAAATCAGCCCCAGCATTTT. The genes are TRBV2 and TRBJ1-5; 11 bases line up with TRBD1. CDR1 SNHLY and CDR2 FYNNEI come from the germline V gene. CDR3 length: 15 amino acids. The J segment lost 4 bases and the V segment lost 6 bases, leaving 5 bases of the junction unmatched. Together with reference TRBV2 and TRBJ1-5, the CDR3 gives the full variable domain: EPEVTQTPSHQVTQMGQEVILRCVPISNHLYFYWYRQILGQKVEFLVSFYNNEISEKSEIFDDQFSVERPDGSNFTLKIRSTKLEDSAMYFCASRSGTGGNQPQHFGDGTRLSIL.

This chain uses TRBV28 with TRBJ2-1; TRBD1 agrees at 8 bases. From germline, CDR1 is MDHEN and CDR2 SYDVKM. CDR3 size: 14 residues. Unmatched junction bases numbered 8, after V lost 5 bases and J lost 8 bases. Written as DNA, the CDR3 is TGTGCCAGCAGTCTGACAGGGGCGGGGTATGAGCAGTTCTTC. Its translation: CASSLTGAGYEQFF.

The chain has TRBV24-1 and TRBJ2-6; no clear D gene. From germline, CDR1 is KGHDR and CDR2 SFDVKD. Deletions cut 5 bases from V and 0 bases from J, with 10 bases between. The CDR3 covers 16 residues. CDR3 residues: CATSVLSTSGANVLTF. Written as DNA, the CDR3 is TGTGCCACCAGTGTACTCTCCACCTCTGGGGCCAACGTCCTGACTTTC.

This clone was detected once. This chain connects TRBV6-1 to TRBJ1-1, with 12 bases that match TRBD1. Per the germline V gene, CDR1 is MNHNS and CDR2 is SASEGT. This CDR3 comprises 16 residues. V dropped 0 bases and J dropped 3; count of bases not matched to a gene: 2. Here the CDR3 reads CASSEAGTGGDTEAFF. The CDR3, as DNA: TGTGCCAGCAGTGAAGCCGGGACAGGGGGCGACACTGAAGCTTTCTTT.

The chain combines TRBV9 with TRBJ2-7, with TRBD1 as a possible D gene (6 bases). Trimming removed 2 bases from V and 3 bases from J, with 9 bases in between. Germline assignment: CDR1 SGDLS and CDR2 YYNGEE. The CDR3 is 13 amino acids. CDR3 residues: CASSVSGDYEQYF. CDR3 coding DNA: TGTGCCAGCAGCGTCTCAGGGGACTACGAGCAGTACTTC.

This chain uses TRBV7-2 with TRBJ2-5, with D maybe TRBD1 (6 bases). Trimming cost V 2 bases and J 1 base, with 11 bases left between them. CDR3 length equals 15 residues. Germline CDR1 and CDR2: SGHTA and FQGNSA. The CDR3 nucleotides are TGTGCCAGCAGCTTATCGGACAGCCTCCAAGAGACCCAGTACTTC. This gives the protein CASSLSDSLQETQYF.

The chain has TRBV2 and TRBJ2-1; 10 nucleotides agree with TRBD2. The V gene end was trimmed by 3 bases and the J gene end by 4 bases; junction bases not matched to a gene: 6. This CDR3 is 16 amino acids long. CDR1 SNHLY and CDR2 FYNNEI come from the germline V gene. The CDR3 here is CASSDSGRARYNEQFF. The CDR3 bases are TGTGCCAGCAGTGACAGCGGGAGGGCGCGGTACAATGAGCAGTTCTTC.

The chain employs TRBV5-5 and TRBJ1-4; no clear D gene. Looked up from germline, CDR1 is SGHKS and CDR2 is YYEKEE (reference sequence). The CDR3 extends over 16 amino acids. Trimming pared 0 bases from V and 7 bases from J, leaving 16 bases between. The CDR3 DNA reads as TGTGCCAGCAGCTTGGTGTGGGCGAGGGAAGCTGAAAAACTGTTTTTT. Translation: CASSLVWAREAEKLFF. Based on the CDR3 plus reference TRBV5-5 and TRBJ1-4, the full variable domain is DAGVTQSPTHLIKTRGQQVTLRCSPISGHKSVSWYQQVLGQGPQFIFQYYEKEERGRGNFPDRFSARQFPNYSSELNVNALLLGDSALYLCASSLVWAREAEKLFFGSGTQLSVL.

The sample holds a few counts of this clone. The chain recombines TRBV10-3 with TRBJ2-1; possibly TRBD2 for D (5 bases). Trimming pared 3 bases from V and 8 bases from J, leaving 8 bases between. Looked up from germline, CDR1 is ENHRY and CDR2 is SYGVKD. The CDR3 spans 12 residues. The CDR3 region is CAISDIGDEQFF. CDR3 in DNA: TGTGCCATCAGTGATATCGGGGATGAGCAGTTCTTC.

This chain uses TRBV15 with TRBJ2-1, with D tentatively TRBD2 (6 bases). CDR1 is LNHNV, CDR2 YYDKDF, per germline (reference sequence). V gave up 1 base and J gave up 2 bases, with 15 bases separating them. The CDR3 sequence is 17 residues long. The CDR3 coding sequence is TGTGCCACCAGCAGAGTGCTCGCTCGCGGGACCTACAATGAGCAGTTCTTC. Protein product: CATSRVLARGTYNEQFF. The entire variable domain, with the rest obtained from reference TRBV15 and TRBJ2-1, is as follows: DAMVIQNPRYQVTQFGKPVTLSCSQTLNHNVMYWYQQKSSQAPKLLFHYYDKDFNNEADTPDNFQSRRPNTSFCFLDIRSPGLGDTAMYLCATSRVLARGTYNEQFFGPGTRLTVL.

The chain employs TRBV5-6 and TRBJ1-2; the match to TRBD1 covers 9 bases. Germline V gene lookup returns CDR1 SGHDT and CDR2 YYEEEE. V shed 3 bases, J shed 7 bases, and the junction held 7 bases outside the gene matches. The CDR3 loop spans 14 amino acids. The CDR3 sequence is CASSWDRVMGGYTF. The CDR3 DNA sequence: TGTGCCAGCAGCTGGGACAGGGTTATGGGTGGCTACACCTTC.

This chain links TRBV27 with TRBJ2-3; 8 bases agree with TRBD2. The CDR3 contains 14 residues. Germline-derived CDR1 and CDR2 are MNHEY and SMNVEV (reference sequence). Trimming at V came to 0 bases and at J to 7 bases, leaving 3 bases not matched to a gene. CDR3 loop: CASSLSGGGYTQYF. The CDR3 bases are TGTGCCAGCAGTTTATCCGGGGGGGGCTATACGCAGTATTTT.

The chain carries TRBV28 and TRBJ2-4; 7 bases map to TRBD1. The V gene's germline CDR1 is MDHEN and CDR2 SYDVKM. This CDR3 has 22 amino acids. After removal of 5 bases from V and 5 bases from J, the junction contained 30 bases not matched to a gene. CDR3 in DNA: TGTGCCAGCAGTCCCTTGATGAATATTGGGACAGAAAGATTTAGAGGCGAAAACATTCAGTACTTC. Translation: CASSPLMNIGTERFRGENIQYF.

The chain links TRBV3-1 (or the pseudogene TRBV3-2) to TRBJ2-1; 8 nucleotides line up with TRBD2. V gave up 1 base and J gave up 7 bases; unmatched junction bases: 9. The CDR3 runs 16 residues. From germline, CDR1 is LGHDT and CDR2 YNNKEL (reference sequence). The CDR3 here is CASSQGVGTSGNEQFF. The CDR3 DNA follows: TGTGCCAGCAGCCAAGGGGTTGGAACTAGCGGAAATGAGCAGTTCTTC.

The J gene is TRBJ2-1, the V gene TRBV29-1; maybe TRBD2 (7 bases). CDR1 and CDR2 from the germline V gene are SQVTM and ANQGSEA. V dropped 6 bases and J dropped 10 bases, with 19 bases sitting between them. This CDR3 is built from 13 residues. The CDR3: CSVAGERGGEQFF. The CDR3, as DNA: TGCAGCGTCGCGGGCGAGAGGGGGGGGGAGCAGTTCTTC.

This clone appeared a few times. The V call is TRBV7-8, the J call TRBJ2-1; 16 bases match TRBD2. The V gene end was trimmed by 2 bases and the J gene end by 6 bases; junction bases not matched to a gene: 7. The germline V gene encodes CDR1 SGHVS and CDR2 FQNEAQ. There are 18 residues in the CDR3. CDR3 loop: CASSLLSGTSGRANEQFF. CDR3 DNA sequence: TGTGCCAGCAGCTTACTTTCCGGGACTAGCGGGAGGGCCAATGAGCAGTTCTTC.